This TCR beta chain was captured in a study of T cells after yellow fever vaccination. The CDR3 totals 13 residues. Trimming cost V 2 bases and J 5 bases, with 9 bases left between them. CDR1 and CDR2 from the germline V gene are MNHEY and SVGAGI. This clonotype came up a few times. The TCR cDNA carried a universal primer site and UMIs from 5'RACE template switching. TCRdb called the 5' RACE reads again in MiXCR, with one record for every CDR3 protein. The sample consists of around 160,000 distinct CDR3 sequences, around 7.2% of them appearing once. The V and J genes are TRBV6-5 and TRBJ1-2; D may be TRBD1 (6 bases). This specimen consisted of CD4+ T cells sorted from PBMCs, obtained about 5 days after the first yellow fever vaccination. This TCR was sampled from a man younger than 35 who received the YFV17D yellow fever vaccine. The CDR3 coding sequence is TGTGCCAGCAGTTACCTTGGACAGTATGGCTACACCTTC. Protein sequence: CASSYLGQYGYTF.